A selection of T cell receptor beta chains follows, all from one sample in a study of cytomegalovirus exposure and HLA in healthy donors. Clones were read by immunoSEQ multiplex PCR, and TCRdb kept only the in-frame ones, dropping some. In the table there are approximately 140,000 clones, approximately 80% of which are singletons. What was sequenced was PBMCs. All receptors derive from a girl aged 2-10 years in good health and CMV-seronegative. Each CDR3 is given without its conserved first and last residue. Each record gives: V gene, J gene, CDR3 protein.

>TRBV10-3|TRBJ2-7
ATAPQGLAGGYEQY
>TRBV4-1|TRBJ2-7
ASSQAGGWVVY
>TRBV7-3|TRBJ1-1
ASSLQGQGNMNTEAF
>TRBV5-1|TRBJ2-7
ASSLGTGGNEQY
>TRBV7-6|TRBJ2-7
ASREAGREQY
>TRBV9|TRBJ2-1
ASSPRTHGQF
>TRBV5-1|TRBJ2-5
ASSLATSGRETQY
>TRBV7-3|TRBJ2-5
ASSLVGGLETQY
>TRBV5-6|TRBJ2-5
ASSGTRDRGGETQY
>TRBV6-4|TRBJ2-1
ASSERAGGYNEQF
>TRBV7-9|TRBJ2-7
ASSPLPYEQY